Each of the 10 T cell receptor beta chains below was sequenced from the same sample in a study of blood T cell repertoires in COVID-19. Clones were read by immunoSEQ multiplex PCR, and TCRdb kept only the in-frame ones, dropping some. The data hold 50,000 to 65,000 clones, with more than 70% observed a single time. What was sequenced was peripheral blood. These receptors came from a man in his 70s with acute or convalescent COVID-19.

This clone was observed a handful of times. J is TRBJ1-3 and V is TRBV10-3; 7 nucleotides line up with TRBD1. Per germline, CDR1 ENHRY and CDR2 SYGVKD. V shed 4 bases, J shed 0 bases, and the junction held 3 bases outside the gene matches. The length of the CDR3 is 15 residues. CDR3: CAISGGQVSGNTIYF. The CDR3 DNA is TGTGCCATCAGTGGCGGACAGGTCTCTGGAAACACCATATATTTT.

The chain uses TRBV2 and TRBJ2-3; perhaps TRBD2 as D (6 bases). CDR1 SNHLY and CDR2 FYNNEI come from the germline V gene. This CDR3 comprises 15 residues. V was pared by 7 bases and J by 0 bases, with 14 bases between. CDR3 coding DNA: TGTGCCAGCAACCCGGGACTCGCTAGCACAGATACGCAGTATTTT. This gives the protein CASNPGLASTDTQYF.

This chain links TRBV2 with TRBJ2-5; D unclear. Trimming shortened V by 6 bases and J by 1 base, and 9 bases separated the two germline ends. The CDR3 is made up of 13 amino acids. CDR1 SNHLY and CDR2 FYNNEI come from the germline V gene. Here the CDR3 reads CASRRHVQETQYF. The CDR3 DNA sequence: TGTGCCAGCAGGAGACACGTCCAAGAGACCCAGTACTTC. The entire variable domain, with the rest obtained from reference TRBV2 and TRBJ2-5, is as follows: EPEVTQTPSHQVTQMGQEVILRCVPISNHLYFYWYRQILGQKVEFLVSFYNNEISEKSEIFDDQFSVERPDGSNFTLKIRSTKLEDSAMYFCASRRHVQETQYFGPGTRLLVL.

V and J are TRBV7-3 and TRBJ2-3; D is possibly TRBD2 (7 bases). The CDR3 has 17 residues. The V gene's germline CDR1 is SGHTA and CDR2 FQGTGA. V gave up 5 bases and J gave up 5 bases, with 23 bases separating them. CDR3 in amino acids: CASSPTMGGGAVDTQYF. The CDR3 DNA sequence: TGTGCCAGCAGCCCCACGATGGGAGGGGGGGCCGTAGATACGCAGTATTTT.

The table lists this clone with a count of one. DNA for the CDR3: TGCGCCAGCAGTCTCGGGACTTCGAACACCGGGGAGCTGTTTTTT. Residues: CASSLGTSNTGELFF. The genes are TRBV4-3 and TRBJ2-2; a weak D match, TRBD2 (6 bases). CDR1 is LGHNA and CDR2 is YSLEER in the germline V gene. There are 15 residues in the CDR3. The V gene lost 6 bases and the J gene lost 0 bases, with 11 bases spanning the gap.

The count of this clone is one. The chain is built from TRBV12-3 or TRBV12-4 and TRBJ1-1, with D possibly TRBD1 on 6 matching bases. V dropped 6 bases and J dropped 4 bases, with 12 bases sitting between them. The CDR3 is 13 residues long. As DNA, the CDR3 is TGTGCCAGCAGCCTGGGGGCGGGCACTGAAGCTTTCTTT. Protein sequence: CASSLGAGTEAFF.

V and J are TRBV19 and TRBJ1-4; D ambiguous. The CDR3 sequence is 13 residues long. From germline, CDR1 is LNHDA and CDR2 SQIVND (reference sequence). V was trimmed by 3 bases and J by 5 bases, leaving 7 bases between them. Written as DNA, the CDR3 is TGTGCCAGTAGTATTTGGCGGAATGAAAAACTGTTTTTT. Amino acids: CASSIWRNEKLFF.

This chain joins TRBV6-5 and TRBJ1-4; a weak D match, TRBD1 (5 bases). This CDR3 has 15 residues. Germline V gene lookup returns CDR1 MNHEY and CDR2 SVGAGI. V gave up 0 bases and J gave up 8 bases, with 13 bases separating them. This CDR3 is CASSYSSGRKEKLFF. CDR3 DNA sequence: TGTGCCAGCAGTTACTCGTCAGGGAGGAAGGAAAAACTGTTTTTT.

The chain couples TRBV5-6 to TRBJ1-4; D unclear. The CDR3 totals 17 residues. The V end lost 4 bases, the J end lost 1 base, and 17 bases lay between the germline ends. Germline values: CDR1 SGHDT, CDR2 YYEEEE. The CDR3 protein is CASSAPGLGGTNEKLFF. CDR3 DNA sequence: TGTGCCAGCAGCGCTCCCGGGTTAGGAGGAACTAATGAAAAACTGTTTTTT.

The chain has TRBV6-5 and TRBJ2-5, with TRBD2 matching 9 bases. The ends lost 6 bases at V and 7 bases at J; junction bases unmatched: 12. The CDR3 consists of 15 residues. The V gene's germline CDR1 is MNHEY and CDR2 SVGAGI. For the CDR3, the DNA is TGTGCCAGCAGCCGGGACCGTAGCGGGGGCTCGACCCAGTACTTC. This codes for CASSRDRSGGSTQYF.